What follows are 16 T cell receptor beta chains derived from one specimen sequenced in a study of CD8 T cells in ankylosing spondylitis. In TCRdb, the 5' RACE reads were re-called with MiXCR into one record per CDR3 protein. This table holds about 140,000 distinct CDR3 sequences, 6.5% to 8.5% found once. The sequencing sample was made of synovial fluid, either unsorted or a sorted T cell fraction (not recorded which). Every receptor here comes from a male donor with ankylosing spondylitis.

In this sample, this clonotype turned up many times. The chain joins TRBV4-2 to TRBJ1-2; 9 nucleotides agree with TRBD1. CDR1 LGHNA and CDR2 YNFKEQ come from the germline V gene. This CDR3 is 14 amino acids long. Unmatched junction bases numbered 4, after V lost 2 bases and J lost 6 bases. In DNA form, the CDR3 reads TGTGCCAGCAGCCAACAGGACAGGGGAGATGGCTACACCTTC. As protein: CASSQQDRGDGYTF.

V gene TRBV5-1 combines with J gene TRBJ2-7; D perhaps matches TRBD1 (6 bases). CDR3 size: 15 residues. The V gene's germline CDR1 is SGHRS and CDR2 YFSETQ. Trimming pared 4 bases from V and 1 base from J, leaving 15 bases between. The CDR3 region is CASSGGVTTSYEQYF. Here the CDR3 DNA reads TGCGCCAGCAGCGGGGGCGTTACGACATCCTACGAGCAGTACTTC.

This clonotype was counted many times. Here the CDR3 DNA reads TGCGCCAGCAGCTTGGCCGGGTCGGGCTTTGAAGCTTTCTTT. Translating gives CASSLAGSGFEAFF. V gene TRBV5-1 combines with J gene TRBJ1-1; D gene unclear. Germline V gives CDR1 SGHRS, CDR2 YFSETQ. This CDR3 is 14 amino acids long. V was trimmed by 0 bases and J by 7 bases, leaving 13 bases between them.

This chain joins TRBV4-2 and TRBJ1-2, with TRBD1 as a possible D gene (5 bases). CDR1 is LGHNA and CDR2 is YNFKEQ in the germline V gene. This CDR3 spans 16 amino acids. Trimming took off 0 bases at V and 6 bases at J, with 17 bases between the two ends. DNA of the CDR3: TGTGCCAGCAGCCAAGATCGGGCTGGGGCAGGGAATGGCTACACCTTC. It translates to CASSQDRAGAGNGYTF.

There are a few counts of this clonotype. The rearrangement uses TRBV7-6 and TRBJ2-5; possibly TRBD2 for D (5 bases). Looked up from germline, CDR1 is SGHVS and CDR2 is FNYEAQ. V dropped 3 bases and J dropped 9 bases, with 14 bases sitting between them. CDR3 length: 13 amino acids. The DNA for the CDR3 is TGTGCCAGCAGCTTGGGTCTTGAGAGGGCCCAGTACTTC. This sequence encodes CASSLGLERAQYF.

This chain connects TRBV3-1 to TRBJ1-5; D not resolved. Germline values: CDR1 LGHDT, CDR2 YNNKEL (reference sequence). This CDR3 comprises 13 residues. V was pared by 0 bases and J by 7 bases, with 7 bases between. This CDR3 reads CASSQDLGQPQHF. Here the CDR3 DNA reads TGTGCCAGCAGCCAAGATTTGGGCCAGCCCCAGCATTTT.

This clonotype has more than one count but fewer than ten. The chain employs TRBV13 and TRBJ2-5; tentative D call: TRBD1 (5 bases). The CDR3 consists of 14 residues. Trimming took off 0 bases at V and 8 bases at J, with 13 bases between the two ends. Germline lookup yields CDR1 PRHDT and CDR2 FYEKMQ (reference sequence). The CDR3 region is CASSLGPGKITQYF. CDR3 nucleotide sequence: TGTGCCAGCAGCTTAGGTCCAGGGAAAATTACCCAGTACTTC.

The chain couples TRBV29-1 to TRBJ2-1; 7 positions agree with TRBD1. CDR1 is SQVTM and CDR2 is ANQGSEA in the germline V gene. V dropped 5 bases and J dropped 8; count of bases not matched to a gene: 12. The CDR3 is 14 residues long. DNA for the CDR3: TGCAGCGTTCCTAAGGGGGCACGCTGGGATGAGCAGTTCTTC. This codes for CSVPKGARWDEQFF.

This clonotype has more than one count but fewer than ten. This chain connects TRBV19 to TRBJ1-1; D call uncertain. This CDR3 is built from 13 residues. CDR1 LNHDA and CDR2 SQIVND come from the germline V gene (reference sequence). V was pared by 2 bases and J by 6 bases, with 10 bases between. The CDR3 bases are TGTGCCAGTAGTATAAGATGGCCGCCTGAAGCTTTCTTT. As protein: CASSIRWPPEAFF.

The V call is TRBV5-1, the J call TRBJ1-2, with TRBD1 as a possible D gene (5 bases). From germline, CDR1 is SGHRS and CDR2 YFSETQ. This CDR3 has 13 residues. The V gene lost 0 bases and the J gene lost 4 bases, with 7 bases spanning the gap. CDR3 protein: CASSLDRSYGYTF. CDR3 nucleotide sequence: TGCGCCAGCAGCTTGGACAGGTCCTATGGCTACACCTTC.

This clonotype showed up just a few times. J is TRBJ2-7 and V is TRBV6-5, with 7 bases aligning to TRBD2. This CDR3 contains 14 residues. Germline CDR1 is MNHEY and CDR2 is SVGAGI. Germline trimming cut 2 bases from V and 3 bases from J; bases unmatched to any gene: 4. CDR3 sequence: CASSYLAEGYEQYF. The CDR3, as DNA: TGTGCCAGCAGTTACCTAGCGGAGGGCTACGAGCAGTACTTC.

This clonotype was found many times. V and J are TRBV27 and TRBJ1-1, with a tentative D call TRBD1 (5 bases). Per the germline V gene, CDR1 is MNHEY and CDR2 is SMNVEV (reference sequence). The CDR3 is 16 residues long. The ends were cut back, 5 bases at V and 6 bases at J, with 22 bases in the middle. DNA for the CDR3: TGTGCCAGCAGTATCAGGGAGGGGATTTATGGGGCTGAAGCTTTCTTT. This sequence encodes CASSIREGIYGAEAFF.

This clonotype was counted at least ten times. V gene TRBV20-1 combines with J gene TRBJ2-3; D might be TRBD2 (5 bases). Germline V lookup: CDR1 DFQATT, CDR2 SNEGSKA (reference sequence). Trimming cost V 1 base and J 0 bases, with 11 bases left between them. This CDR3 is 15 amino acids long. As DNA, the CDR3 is TGCAGTGCTAGAGTTCGGAGGACTAGCACAGATACGCAGTATTTT. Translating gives CSARVRRTSTDTQYF.

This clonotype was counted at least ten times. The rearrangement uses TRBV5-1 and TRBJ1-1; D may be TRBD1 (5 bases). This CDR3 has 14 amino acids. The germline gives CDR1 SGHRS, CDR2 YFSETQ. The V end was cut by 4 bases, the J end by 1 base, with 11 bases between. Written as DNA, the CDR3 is TGCGCCAGCAGCCAAACCGGGGCGAACACTGAAGCTTTCTTT. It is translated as CASSQTGANTEAFF.

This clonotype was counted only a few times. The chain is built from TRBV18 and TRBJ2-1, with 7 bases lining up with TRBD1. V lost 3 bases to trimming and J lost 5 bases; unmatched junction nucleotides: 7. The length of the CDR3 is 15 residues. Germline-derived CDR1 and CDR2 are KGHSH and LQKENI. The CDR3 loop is CASSPRGTANNEQFF. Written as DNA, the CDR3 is TGTGCCAGCTCACCTCGAGGGACAGCTAACAATGAGCAGTTCTTC.

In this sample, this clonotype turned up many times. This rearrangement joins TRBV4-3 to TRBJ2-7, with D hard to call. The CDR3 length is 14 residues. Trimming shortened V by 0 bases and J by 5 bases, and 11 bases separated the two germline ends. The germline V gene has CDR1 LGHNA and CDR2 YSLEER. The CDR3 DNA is TGCGCCAGCAGCCAAGATCGCTTTTCAGACGAGCAGTACTTC. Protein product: CASSQDRFSDEQYF.